The 5 T cell receptor beta chains listed next were all sequenced from one sample in a study of T cells in Graves' hyperthyroidism and ophthalmopathy. There were TCR beta CDR3 regions amplified from RNA transcripts. First-round RT-PCR targeting the TCR CDR3 was performed with the HTBI primer set. TCRdb recomputed calls from the multiplex PCR reads with MiXCR, one row per CDR3 protein. The data contain approximately 590,000 distinct CDR3 sequences, around a sixth of them singletons. Sequenced input: blood. These receptors came from a woman in her twenties or thirties with Graves' hyperthyroidism.

In its sample, this clonotype was seen many times. This chain uses TRBV12-3 or TRBV12-4 with TRBJ1-5, with 7 bases fitting TRBD1. The CDR3 contains 13 residues. V lost 6 bases and J lost 9; bases outside the gene matches: 8. The CDR3 nucleotides read TGTGCCAGCAGCCCTACAGGGGTAGGGCCCCAGCATTTT. It translates to CASSPTGVGPQHF.

This clonotype was recorded many times. DNA for the CDR3: TGTGCCAGCAGCCAAGGGAGGGTCTTTAACTATGGCTACACCTTC. Translation: CASSQGRVFNYGYTF. V usage is TRBV3-1 and J usage is TRBJ1-2, with no clear D. Trimming removed 1 base from V and 1 base from J, with 10 bases in between. The CDR3 covers 15 residues. Per the germline V gene, CDR1 is LGHDT and CDR2 is YNNKEL (reference sequence).

This clonotype has a count of ten or more. This sequence joins TRBV7-2 and TRBJ2-2, with 7 bases identical to TRBD1. The ends lost 2 bases at V and 11 bases at J; junction bases unmatched: 5. Germline loops: CDR1 SGHTA, CDR2 FQGNSA. The CDR3 consists of 13 residues. In DNA, the CDR3 is TGTGCCAGCAGCTTACGCCGGGACAGCGAGCTGTTTTTT. It is translated as CASSLRRDSELFF.

J is TRBJ2-3 and V is TRBV5-6; D may match TRBD1 or TRBD2 (5 bases each). The length of the CDR3 is 16 residues. CDR1 and CDR2 (germline): SGHDT, YYEEEE. V shed 2 bases and J shed 2 bases, with 15 bases lying between them. CDR3 loop: CASSFFRGLLTDTQYF. CDR3 bases: TGTGCCAGCAGCTTCTTCCGGGGCCTCCTCACAGATACGCAGTATTTT. The whole variable domain, remainder taken from reference TRBV5-6 and TRBJ2-3, is DAGVTQSPTHLIKTRGQQVTLRCSPKSGHDTVSWYQQALGQGPQFIFQYYEEEERQRGNFPDRFSGHQFPNYSSELNVNALLLGDSALYLCASSFFRGLLTDTQYFGPGTRLTVL.

The chain couples TRBV5-1 to TRBJ2-3; D is uncertain. From germline, CDR1 is SGHRS and CDR2 YFSETQ. The V end was cut by 4 bases, the J end by 10 bases, with 16 bases between. The CDR3 length is 13 residues. In nucleotides, the CDR3 is TGCGCCAGCAGCCCCCCTGAGGCTTGGTCGCAGTATTTT. It encodes CASSPPEAWSQYF. Looking up the rest from reference TRBV5-1 and TRBJ2-3 gives the full variable domain: KAGVTQTPRYLIKTRGQQVTLSCSPISGHRSVSWYQQTPGQGLQFLFEYFSETQRNKGNFPGRFSGRQFSNSRSEMNVSTLELGDSALYLCASSPPEAWSQYFGPGTRLTVL.